Below, 5 T cell receptor beta chains from the same sample are listed, as sequenced in a study of CD8 T cells in ankylosing spondylitis (dated by TCRdb to 2016 to 2017). The library was made by 5' RACE. Sequencer: Illumina HiSeq 2500. In TCRdb, the public reads were trimmed at Q25 with fastp and aligned with MiXCR, with productive beta chains retained. Each CDR3 protein appears once, grouped with its most common genes and DNA. The sample table lists 250,000 or so distinct CDR3 sequences, 15% to 20% of them with a count of one. About a third of the sample lies in the top ten. Sequenced: blood, either unsorted or a sorted T cell fraction (not recorded which). These receptors were obtained from a male donor with ankylosing spondylitis or in good health (not recorded which).

The table lists this clonotype with many counts. The chain carries TRBV29-1 and TRBJ2-2; D may be TRBD1 (5 bases). From germline, CDR1 is SQVTM and CDR2 ANQGSEA. Trimming stripped 5 bases from V and 3 bases from J, with 16 bases between. The CDR3 contains 15 residues. In DNA form, the CDR3 reads TGCAGCGTTCTGGGGCTAGAACCGTACACCGGGGAGCTGTTTTTT. This encodes CSVLGLEPYTGELFF.

This clonotype appeared a few times. This chain uses TRBV6-1 with TRBJ2-2; the match to TRBD1 covers 7 bases. Germline values: CDR1 MNHNS, CDR2 SASEGT. With V trimmed by 6 bases and J by 2 bases, 6 bases remained unmatched. This CDR3 contains 15 residues. The CDR3 coding sequence is TGTGCCAGCAGCGATACAGGGGCCAACACCGGGGAGCTGTTTTTT. It encodes CASSDTGANTGELFF.

This chain uses TRBV29-1 with TRBJ1-4, with D uncertain. The CDR3 extends over 10 amino acids. V gave up 8 bases and J gave up 11 bases, with 12 bases separating them. CDR1 is SQVTM, CDR2 ANQGSEA, per germline. CDR3 protein: CSPRIWKLFF. The CDR3 DNA is TGCAGCCCACGAATTTGGAAACTGTTTTTT.

The rearrangement uses TRBV7-9 and TRBJ2-5; 10 bases map to TRBD1. Germline-derived CDR1 and CDR2 are SEHNR and FQNEAQ (reference sequence). CDR3 length equals 16 residues. The ends lost 5 bases at V and 5 bases at J; junction bases unmatched: 11. In DNA, the CDR3 is TGTGCCAGCAGCCCCTCAGACAGGGGGCAGGGTGAGACCCAGTACTTC. Protein product: CASSPSDRGQGETQYF.

This clonotype was seen more than once but under ten times. The chain couples TRBV9 to TRBJ2-6; D uncertain. The CDR3 is 15 residues long. Germline V gene data show CDR1 as SGDLS and CDR2 as YYNGEE. V lost 3 bases and J lost 0, with 7 bases in between. This CDR3 reads CASSGSVSGANVLTF. The CDR3 bases are TGTGCCAGCAGCGGTTCCGTCTCTGGGGCCAACGTCCTGACTTTC.